Below are 28 T cell receptor beta chains sequenced from a single sample in a study of spatial heterogeneity in lung cancer. Each CDR3 protein gets one entry after TCRdb re-called the 5' RACE reads with MiXCR. Among fewer than 150,000 distinct CDR3 sequences listed, 9.5% to 14% were seen once. Time point of the sample: blood at routine non-recurrence follow-up after resection. Specimen: PBMCs, collected at follow-up. The receptor source for this set is a female donor with early-stage non-small cell lung cancer.

This clonotype was observed at least ten times. The chain uses TRBV5-1 and TRBJ1-2; D not certain. Looked up from germline, CDR1 is SGHRS and CDR2 is YFSETQ. This CDR3 region has 12 residues. With 6 bases removed from V and 4 bases from J, the gap between germline ends came to 10 bases. CDR3 nucleotides: TGCGCCAGCACGGCGGGGAGCTATGGCTACACCTTC. Protein product: CASTAGSYGYTF.

The chain carries TRBV28 and TRBJ2-3, with D perhaps matching TRBD1 or TRBD2 (5 bases each). V lost 8 bases and J 0 bases, leaving 18 bases between the germline ends. This CDR3 spans 16 amino acids. Germline V gene sequence: CDR1 MDHEN, CDR2 SYDVKM. CDR3 protein: CASCSEPGRSTDTQYF. In nucleotides, the CDR3 is TGTGCCAGCTGCTCAGAACCGGGACGGAGCACAGATACGCAGTATTTT.

This clonotype has ten or more counts. The V call is TRBV20-1, the J call TRBJ2-3, with a possible D match to TRBD2 (8 bases). Trimming pared 7 bases from V and 2 bases from J, leaving 13 bases between. This CDR3 region has 13 residues. Germline V CDR1 and CDR2: DFQATT, SNEGSKA (reference sequence). The CDR3 bases are TGCAGTGTCCGGGAGGGGGCCACAGATACGCAGTATTTT. It is translated as CSVREGATDTQYF.

V is TRBV9 and J is TRBJ2-3, with 11 bases matching TRBD1. CDR3 length equals 15 residues. The V gene's germline CDR1 is SGDLS and CDR2 YYNGEE. V lost 3 bases and J lost 4; bases outside the gene matches: 4. The chain's CDR3 is CASSAGTGGSDTQYF. In DNA, the CDR3 is TGTGCCAGCAGCGCCGGGACAGGGGGATCAGATACGCAGTATTTT.

This clonotype showed up just a few times. CDR3: CAVLGEYDYEQYF. CDR3 nucleotide sequence: TGTGCCGTCCTAGGGGAATATGATTACGAGCAGTACTTC. The V and J genes are TRBV2 and TRBJ2-7; maybe TRBD1 (5 bases). Germline assignment: CDR1 SNHLY and CDR2 FYNNEI. V was shortened by 11 bases and J by 4 bases, with 18 bases between the two germline ends. CDR3 size: 13 residues.

The chain uses TRBV2 and TRBJ2-5; D gene unclear. This CDR3 contains 11 residues. Germline V gene data show CDR1 as SNHLY and CDR2 as FYNNEI. The ends were cut back, 7 bases at V and 0 bases at J, with 3 bases in the middle. Written as DNA, the CDR3 is TGTGCCAGCATGTACCAAGAGACCCAGTACTTC. This translates into CASMYQETQYF.

CDR3 DNA: TGTGCCAGCAGCCTATCCGGTTCAGACCAGAAGCTGTTTTTT. Residues: CASSLSGSDQKLFF. V usage is TRBV7-9 and J usage is TRBJ2-2; no firm D call. The CDR3 runs to 14 residues. The ends were cut back, 5 bases at V and 12 bases at J, with 19 bases in the middle. Per the germline V gene, CDR1 is SEHNR and CDR2 is FQNEAQ (reference sequence).

CDR3 sequence reads: CARKLPSSGHEQYV. In DNA form, the CDR3 reads TGCGCCAGGAAGCTCCCGAGCAGTGGGCATGAGCAGTACGTC. The chain recombines TRBV10-1 with TRBJ2-7; D is unclear. Germline V CDR1 and CDR2: WNHNN, SYGVQD (reference sequence). The CDR3 loop spans 14 amino acids. V lost 9 bases to trimming and J lost 7 bases, with 22 bases between them.

The rearrangement links TRBV6-5 to TRBJ1-6, with TRBD1 matching over 11 bases. Germline CDR1 MNHEY, CDR2 SVGAGI. The CDR3 has 15 amino acids. Losses at the gene ends were 5 bases for V and 8 bases for J; bases not matched to a gene: 5. The CDR3: CASSPGDRGDSPLHF. CDR3 sequence (DNA): TGTGCCAGCAGTCCCGGGGACAGGGGGGATTCACCCCTCCACTTT.

At least ten counts were recorded for this clonotype. The chain recombines TRBV4-2 with TRBJ1-3, with no clear D. Germline values: CDR1 LGHNA, CDR2 YNFKEQ. The CDR3 covers 14 residues. Between the trimmed V and J ends, which lost 6 bases and 0 bases, there was a span of 9 bases. The CDR3 here is CASRDGSSGNTIYF. In DNA form, the CDR3 reads TGTGCCAGCAGGGACGGGAGCTCTGGAAACACCATATATTTT.

This clonotype has a count of ten or more. This rearrangement joins TRBV5-6 to TRBJ1-2; the D is unclear. Germline V gene sequence: CDR1 SGHDT, CDR2 YYEEEE. Trimming removed 0 bases at V and 4 bases at J, with 7 bases between. CDR3 size: 13 residues. CDR3 DNA: TGTGCCAGCAGCTTGGGGGAGACCTATGGCTACACCTTC. Protein sequence: CASSLGETYGYTF.

Here the CDR3 reads CASSITYNSPLHF. The CDR3 bases are TGTGCCAGCAGTATTACCTATAATTCACCCCTCCACTTT. The V gene is TRBV7-2, the J gene TRBJ1-6, with D unresolved. CDR1 and CDR2 (germline): SGHTA, FQGNSA. This CDR3 comprises 13 residues. Trimming pared 6 bases from V and 2 bases from J, leaving 5 bases between. Based on the CDR3 plus reference TRBV7-2 and TRBJ1-6, the full variable domain is GAGVSQSPSNKVTEKGKDVELRCDPISGHTALYWYRQSLGQGLEFLIYFQGNSAPDKSGLPSDRFSAERTGGSVSTLTIQRTQQEDSAVYLCASSITYNSPLHFGNGTRLTVT.

This clonotype occurred a few times. CDR3 sequence reads: CASSYGGAGTEAFF. CDR3 nucleotide sequence: TGTGCCAGCAGTTATGGGGGCGCCGGCACTGAAGCTTTCTTT. This chain uses TRBV6-2 or TRBV6-3 with TRBJ1-1, with D tentatively TRBD1 (6 bases). The CDR3 has 14 residues. Trimming took off 3 bases at V and 4 bases at J, with 12 bases between the two ends. Germline V lookup: CDR1 MNHEY, CDR2 SVGEGT.

This clonotype came up many times. J is TRBJ2-5 and V is TRBV6-1; a weak D match, TRBD2 (5 bases). The CDR3 runs 12 residues. The V end lost 7 bases, the J end lost 3 bases, and 9 bases lay between the germline ends. Germline values: CDR1 MNHNS, CDR2 SASEGT. CDR3 sequence (DNA): TGTGCCAGCACGAGAGGGAAAGAGACCCAGTACTTC. It translates to CASTRGKETQYF.

V and J are TRBV9 and TRBJ2-2; 9 bases match TRBD2. V trimming: 5 bases; J trimming: 5 bases; junction bases outside the gene matches: 7. The CDR3 is 15 amino acids. Germline V CDR1 and CDR2: SGDLS, YYNGEE. The CDR3 sequence is CASRSGTSKTGELFF. CDR3 nucleotides: TGTGCCAGCAGGTCCGGGACTAGCAAAACCGGGGAGCTGTTTTTT.

This clonotype was observed a few times. The chain joins TRBV12-5 to TRBJ2-5; D may match TRBD1 or TRBD2 (5 bases each). The CDR3 is made up of 15 amino acids. CDR1 and CDR2 from the germline V gene are LGHNT and FRNRAP. V dropped 2 bases and J dropped 0 bases, with 10 bases sitting between them. CDR3 residues: CASGLRGPNQETQYF. DNA for the CDR3: TGTGCTAGTGGTTTGAGGGGACCAAACCAAGAGACCCAGTACTTC.

The chain is built from TRBV7-2 and TRBJ2-3, with D uncertain. This CDR3 is 14 amino acids long. Trimming left V 4 bases short and J 2 bases short, with 10 bases between. The germline V gene encodes CDR1 SGHTA and CDR2 FQGNSA. The CDR3: CASSSSFITDTQYF. The CDR3 coding sequence is TGTGCCAGCAGCTCGTCCTTCATCACAGATACGCAGTATTTT.

This clonotype was seen more than once but under ten times. CDR3 nucleotides: TGTGCCAGCAGCTTGGGCGGGACAGGGTCCCAGCCCCAGCATTTT. Protein product: CASSLGGTGSQPQHF. V gene TRBV5-4 combines with J gene TRBJ1-5; TRBD1 matches 9 bases. CDR3 length: 15 amino acids. Trimming at V came to 0 bases and at J to 7 bases, leaving 5 bases not matched to a gene. Germline V gives CDR1 SGHNT, CDR2 YYREEE (reference sequence). Complete variable domain (other parts from reference TRBV5-4 and TRBJ1-5): ETGVTQSPTHLIKTRGQQVTLRCSSQSGHNTVSWYQQALGQGPQFIFQYYREEENGRGNFPPRFSGLQFPNYSSELNVNALELDDSALYLCASSLGGTGSQPQHFGDGTRLSIL.

This sequence joins TRBV19 and TRBJ2-1, with D unclear. CDR1 and CDR2 from the germline V gene are LNHDA and SQIVND (reference sequence). Trimming cost V 4 bases and J 5 bases, with 12 bases left between them. This CDR3 comprises 14 residues. In DNA form, the CDR3 reads TGTGCCAGTAGTACCGCGGTAGGAAACAATGAGCAGTTCTTC. It specifies CASSTAVGNNEQFF. Based on the CDR3 plus reference TRBV19 and TRBJ2-1, the full variable domain is DGGITQSPKYLFRKEGQNVTLSCEQNLNHDAMYWYRQDPGQGLRLIYYSQIVNDFQKGDIAEGYSVSREKKESFPLTVTSAQKNPTAFYLCASSTAVGNNEQFFGPGTRLTVL.

This clonotype was detected ten times or more. The V gene is TRBV29-1, the J gene TRBJ2-7, with a tentative D call TRBD1 (6 bases). CDR3 length: 11 residues. The V gene's germline CDR1 is SQVTM and CDR2 ANQGSEA. The V end was cut by 7 bases, the J end by 5 bases, with 12 bases between. The CDR3 spells CSGGLFHEQYF. As DNA, the CDR3 is TGCAGCGGGGGGCTGTTCCACGAGCAGTACTTC.

The chain combines TRBV30 with TRBJ1-1; D is unclear. This CDR3 has 13 residues. V was shortened by 2 bases and J by 4 bases, with 11 bases between the two germline ends. CDR1 GTSNPN and CDR2 SVGIG come from the germline V gene (reference sequence). DNA of the CDR3: TGTGCCTGGAGTTTATCAGACGCCACTGAAGCTTTCTTT. Translating gives CAWSLSDATEAFF.

This clonotype occurred a few times. This chain joins TRBV6-1 and TRBJ2-7; TRBD1 matches at 9 bases. V lost 5 bases and J lost 7; bases outside the gene matches: 12. The V gene's germline CDR1 is MNHNS and CDR2 SASEGT. The CDR3 is 15 amino acids. CDR3 sequence reads: CASSSMLGQGYEQYF. CDR3 in DNA: TGTGCCAGCAGTTCTATGTTGGGACAGGGTTATGAGCAGTACTTC.

In nucleotides, the CDR3 is TGCAGTGCTGTCCGACAGGGACTAGGATATGGCTACACCTTC. Protein product: CSAVRQGLGYGYTF. The rearrangement uses TRBV20-1 and TRBJ1-2; 7 bases are shared with TRBD1. The germline V gene has CDR1 DFQATT and CDR2 SNEGSKA (reference sequence). V dropped 5 bases and J dropped 5; count of bases not matched to a gene: 11. The CDR3 spans 14 residues.

This clonotype turned up a few times. The rearrangement links TRBV7-9 to TRBJ1-5; maybe TRBD1 (5 bases). V was shortened by 1 base and J by 6 bases, with 10 bases between the two germline ends. The CDR3 is 14 amino acids. Germline CDR1 is SEHNR and CDR2 is FQNEAQ (reference sequence). CDR3 DNA sequence: TGTGCCAGCAGCTTAGATTTGGGGACTCAGCCCCAGCATTTT. This translates into CASSLDLGTQPQHF.

The CDR3 sequence: CASSYDRGGSTQYF. CDR3 bases: TGTGCCAGCAGTTACGATAGAGGGGGTTCTACGCAGTATTTT. This chain links TRBV6-5 with TRBJ2-3, with D maybe TRBD1 (6 bases). The CDR3 is made up of 14 amino acids. Germline loops: CDR1 MNHEY, CDR2 SVGAGI. The germline V and J ends were trimmed by 2 bases and 8 bases, with 14 bases remaining between them.

This clonotype occurred many times. An end of the junction does not agree with germline; a read error may underlie this. The chain is built from TRBV11-1 and TRBJ2-1; possibly TRBD2 for D (5 bases). The CDR3 has 14 residues. Germline-derived CDR1 and CDR2 are SGHAT and FQDESV (reference sequence). CDR3 sequence: CASSLFPSREKQLF. The DNA for the CDR3 is TGTGCCAGCAGCTTATTTCCTAGCCGGGAAAAGCAACTCTTC.

This clonotype was counted a few times. The V call is TRBV20-1, the J call TRBJ2-7, with 9 nucleotides matching TRBD1. The V segment lost 6 bases and the J segment 3 bases; nucleotides outside the gene matches: 3. The CDR3 loop spans 12 amino acids. Per germline, CDR1 DFQATT and CDR2 SNEGSKA (reference sequence). The CDR3 region is CSAWDRVYEQYF. As DNA, the CDR3 is TGCAGTGCATGGGACAGGGTCTACGAGCAGTACTTC.

This clonotype was seen more than once but under ten times. This chain uses TRBV2 with TRBJ1-3; D call uncertain. V was shortened by 2 bases and J by 0 bases, with 8 bases between the two germline ends. The CDR3 loop spans 15 amino acids. Germline assignment: CDR1 SNHLY and CDR2 FYNNEI. CDR3 sequence reads: CASSESGFSGNTIYF. For the CDR3, the DNA is TGTGCCAGCAGTGAATCAGGCTTCTCTGGAAACACCATATATTTT.